This T cell receptor beta chain was observed in a study of CD8+ T cells in alopecia areata. After isolation, RNA underwent reverse transcription to generate cDNA as the sequencing template. TCRdb keeps only in-frame clones here, not all; method: immunoSEQ multiplex PCR. The sample lists about 150,000 clones, about 60% occurring once. CDR1 is SQVTM, CDR2 ANQGSEA, per germline. CDR3 length: 13 residues. Trimming removed 4 bases at V and 6 bases at J, with 15 bases between. This sequence originates from a human donor with alopecia areata. V usage is TRBV29-1 and J usage is TRBJ1-1; possible D gene TRBD1, 6 bases. Material: CD4+ T cells sorted from blood, obtained at week 0. CDR3 nucleotides: TGCAGCGTTGGGGGACACCTACCGGCTGAAGCTTTCTTT. It translates to CSVGGHLPAEAFF.